Shown below are 26 T cell receptor beta chains from a single sample sequenced in a study of metastatic and nonmetastatic thyroid tumors. With MiXCR, TCRdb reprocessed the PCR reads. The sample yields about 82,000 clones, approximately 12% seen once. None of the patients had undergone any treatment ahead of thyroid surgery. The sequenced sample was tumor tissue. These receptors were collected from a female donor with papillary thyroid cancer or a benign thyroid nodule (not recorded which). Some clones in this sample may be carry-over from other donors' samples.

This clone was seen at least ten times. This chain joins TRBV27 and TRBJ2-7, with D possibly TRBD2 on 5 matching bases. CDR1 is MNHEY, CDR2 SMNVEV, per germline (reference sequence). CDR3 length: 16 amino acids. Trimming removed 6 bases at V and 3 bases at J, with 21 bases between. The DNA for the CDR3 is TGTGCCAGCAGGACCTACTCGACGGGGTCTCGCTACGAGCAGTACTTC. It codes for CASRTYSTGSRYEQYF.

The V call is TRBV29-1, the J call TRBJ2-5; D is unresolved. Germline V CDR1 and CDR2: SQVTM, ANQGSEA. Trimming shortened V by 1 base and J by 2 bases, and 8 bases separated the two germline ends. The CDR3 covers 13 residues. This chain's CDR3 is CSVEVATQETQYF. The CDR3 DNA is TGCAGCGTTGAAGTCGCGACTCAAGAGACCCAGTACTTC.

This clone was seen many times. The chain carries TRBV11-1 and TRBJ2-2, with TRBD2 identical over 13 bases. CDR3 length: 17 residues. The V gene's germline CDR1 is SGHAT and CDR2 FQDESV (reference sequence). Trimming at V came to 8 bases and at J to 6 bases, leaving 12 bases not matched to a gene. CDR3 nucleotides: TGTGCCAGCGATGGACTAGCGGGAGTCCCAGGACCCGGGGAGCTGTTTTTT. It is translated as CASDGLAGVPGPGELFF.

With regard to this clone: A much larger clone differs from this one at a single base, so this may be a read error. Other DNA sequences from this sample encode an identical CDR3 as well. The rearrangement joins TRBV18 to TRBJ1-1; no clear D gene. The CDR3 is made up of 13 amino acids. The germline V gene encodes CDR1 KGHSH and CDR2 LQKENI. Trimming pared 4 bases from V and 3 bases from J, leaving 9 bases between. The CDR3 sequence is CASSLDWHTEAFF. The CDR3, as DNA: TGTGCCAGCTCACTGGATTGGCACACTGAAGCTTTCTTT.

This clone was seen only a few times. The junction departs from germline at one end; a sequencing error may be responsible. Other DNA sequences of this sample code for an identical CDR3. This sequence joins TRBV5-5 and TRBJ2-4; 9 nucleotides line up with TRBD1. The CDR3 is made up of 17 amino acids. The germline gives CDR1 SGHKS, CDR2 YYEKEE (reference sequence). The CDR3 loop is CASSTGTGNAIRDIQYF. The CDR3 region has the DNA TGTGCCAGCAGCACTGGGACAGGGAATGCCATTCGGGACATTCAGTACTTT.

This clone was seen many times. V gene TRBV6-1 combines with J gene TRBJ1-1; D gene ambiguous. The CDR3 loop spans 16 amino acids. The V end lost 5 bases, the J end lost 0 bases, and 16 bases lay between the germline ends. Germline values: CDR1 MNHNS, CDR2 SASEGT. CDR3 protein: CASSSGGSGMNTEAFF. In nucleotides, the CDR3 is TGTGCCAGCAGTAGCGGAGGGTCGGGTATGAACACTGAAGCTTTCTTT.

About this clone: A much larger clonotype is one base distant, so this may be a read error. V gene TRBV19 combines with J gene TRBJ2-7, with D tentatively TRBD1 or TRBD2 (5 bases each). Germline assignment: CDR1 LNHDA and CDR2 SQIVND (reference sequence). This CDR3 contains 14 residues. The CDR3 sequence is CTSSKWDGEYEQYF. In DNA, the CDR3 is TGTACCAGTAGTAAATGGGACGGTGAATACGAGCAGTACTTC.

This clone has a count of ten or more. Other nucleotide sequences in the sample specify the same CDR3. The chain links TRBV5-1 to TRBJ2-7; 7 nucleotides match TRBD1. From germline, CDR1 is SGHRS and CDR2 YFSETQ. The CDR3 totals 17 residues. V trimming: 0 bases; J trimming: 1 base; junction bases outside the gene matches: 10. CDR3 DNA: TGCGCCAGCAGCTTGGGGGGCGGAGAGGGGGCTTCCTACGAGCAGTACTTC. This encodes CASSLGGGEGASYEQYF. The variable domain in full, with the rest retrieved from reference TRBV5-1 and TRBJ2-7, is KAGVTQTPRYLIKTRGQQVTLSCSPISGHRSVSWYQQTPGQGLQFLFEYFSETQRNKGNFPGRFSGRQFSNSRSEMNVSTLELGDSALYLCASSLGGGEGASYEQYFGPGTRLTVT.

This clone was seen repeatedly, ten times or more. Other DNA sequences in this sample translate to the same CDR3. This chain links TRBV6-1 with TRBJ2-1; no firm D call. Germline CDR1 MNHNS, CDR2 SASEGT. V was cut by 5 bases and J by 4 bases, with 12 bases left in between. This CDR3 has 14 amino acids. CDR3 coding DNA: TGTGCCAGCAGTCCCCCCGGCTTATACAATGAGCAGTTCTTC. Amino acid sequence: CASSPPGLYNEQFF.

This clone was seen ten or more times. The same CDR3 arises from other DNA sequences in this sample as well. This chain joins TRBV5-1 and TRBJ1-5, with D unclear. This CDR3 comprises 13 residues. Between the trimmed V and J ends, which lost 2 bases and 4 bases, there was a span of 7 bases. From germline, CDR1 is SGHRS and CDR2 YFSETQ. The CDR3 DNA is TGCGCCAGCAGCTTTCTAGTAAATCAGCCCCAGCATTTT. Its translation is CASSFLVNQPQHF. Full variable domain (rest looked up from reference TRBV5-1 and TRBJ1-5): KAGVTQTPRYLIKTRGQQVTLSCSPISGHRSVSWYQQTPGQGLQFLFEYFSETQRNKGNFPGRFSGRQFSNSRSEMNVSTLELGDSALYLCASSFLVNQPQHFGDGTRLSIL.

The chain has TRBV6-1 and TRBJ2-7; the D is unclear. The CDR3 is made up of 11 amino acids. Trimming took off 6 bases at V and 7 bases at J, with 10 bases between the two ends. Germline V lookup: CDR1 MNHNS, CDR2 SASEGT. CDR3 DNA: TGTGCCAGCAGACTATCTGGAGAGCAGTACTTC. The encoded protein is CASRLSGEQYF.

Points on this clone: One end of the junction does not line up with germline, which may come from a read error. The V call is TRBV12-3 or TRBV12-4, the J call TRBJ2-1; 9 bases match TRBD2. This CDR3 spans 15 amino acids. CDR3 loop: CASSLLAGGYNQQFF. The DNA of the CDR3 is TGTGCCAGCAGTTTACTGGCGGGAGGGTACAATCAGCAGTTCTTC.

This clone was seen repeatedly, ten times or more. The CDR3 coding sequence is TGTGCCAGCAGCCGACAGGGTCCGAACACCGGGGAGCTGTTTTTT. Translating gives CASSRQGPNTGELFF. The genes are TRBV28 and TRBJ2-2; 7 nucleotides align to TRBD1. The CDR3 covers 15 residues. The junction had 4 bases not matched to a gene; V was cut back by 6 bases and J by 0 bases. Germline CDR1 reads MDHEN; CDR2 reads SYDVKM.

This clone was detected ten times or more. One end of the junction does not line up with germline, which may come from a read error. This rearrangement joins TRBV19 to TRBJ2-3, with 12 positions matching TRBD2. Germline V gene sequence: CDR1 LNHDA, CDR2 SQIVND (reference sequence). The CDR3 extends over 17 amino acids. CDR3 nucleotide sequence: TGTGCCAGCAGTATGTATGGGACTAGCGGGAGCACAGATACGCAGTATTTT. Residues: CASSMYGTSGSTDTQYF.

With respect to this clone: The junction does not match germline at one end; this may be a read error. This CDR3 is also generated by other DNA sequences in the sample. This chain joins TRBV7-8 and TRBJ2-5, with D possibly being TRBD2 (5 bases). The CDR3 extends over 15 amino acids. CDR1 SGHVS and CDR2 FQNEAQ come from the germline V gene. CDR3 sequence reads: CASSLVVRTLETQYF. CDR3 nucleotides: TGCGCCAGCAGCCTTGTTGTGCGGACTTTGGAGACCCAGTACTTC.

This clone has at least ten counts. The chain has TRBV11-1 and TRBJ2-3, with TRBD1 identical over 9 bases. The CDR3 consists of 16 residues. V gave up 4 bases and J gave up 7 bases; unmatched junction bases: 12. CDR1 and CDR2 from the germline V gene are SGHAT and FQDESV (reference sequence). CDR3 amino acids: CASSSDLQGAAYTQYF. The CDR3 DNA reads TGTGCCAGCAGCTCAGATCTACAGGGGGCGGCGTATACGCAGTATTTT.

A note on this clone: A much larger clone differs from this one at a single base, so this may be a read error. This sequence joins TRBV2 and TRBJ2-7; D possibly corresponds to TRBD1 (5 bases). CDR3 length: 13 residues. CDR1 and CDR2 (germline): SNHLY, FYNNEI. The V end was cut by 4 bases, the J end by 4 bases, with 11 bases between. The CDR3 nucleotides read TGTGCCAGCAGTGGTGACAGTGGTTACGAGCAGTACTTC. It is translated as CASSGDSGYEQYF. The variable domain in full, completed from reference TRBV2 and TRBJ2-7, reads EPEVTQTPSHQVTQMGQEVILRCVPISNHLYFYWYRQILGQKVEFLVSFYNNEISEKSEIFDDQFSVERPDGSNFTLKIRSTKLEDSAMYFCASSGDSGYEQYFGPGTRLTVT.

This clone was observed at least ten times. V is TRBV3-1 and J is TRBJ2-1; 11 bases line up with TRBD2. The CDR3 has 15 residues. Germline V CDR1 and CDR2: LGHDT, YNNKEL (reference sequence). V dropped 2 bases and J dropped 7; count of bases not matched to a gene: 4. The DNA for the CDR3 is TGTGCCAGCAGCCAAACTAGCGGGAGTGGAAATGAGCAGTTCTTC. Protein sequence: CASSQTSGSGNEQFF.

Of note for this clone: The junction departs from germline at one end; a sequencing error may be responsible. The rearrangement joins TRBV6-5 to TRBJ2-2; 12 nucleotides match TRBD2. The CDR3 consists of 16 residues. In germline, CDR1 is MNHEY, CDR2 SVGAGI. This chain's CDR3 is CASSLGLAGLLGDLFF. CDR3 bases: TGTGCCAGCAGCTTAGGACTAGCGGGACTGTTGGGGGATCTGTTTTTT.

This clone occurred many times. The chain carries TRBV5-5 and TRBJ2-7; the D gene is possibly TRBD1 (5 bases). V shed 7 bases and J shed 6 bases, with 17 bases lying between them. Germline values: CDR1 SGHKS, CDR2 YYEKEE (reference sequence). The CDR3 consists of 13 residues. In nucleotides, the CDR3 is TGTGCCAGCCGATGGGGCTTCCTAGGCGAGCAGTACTTC. This codes for CASRWGFLGEQYF.

This clone was picked up a small number of times. Sequence at one end of the junction differs from germline and may be a read error. The chain has TRBV19 and TRBJ2-1; the D gene is possibly TRBD2 (7 bases). In germline, CDR1 is LNHDA, CDR2 SQIVND (reference sequence). This CDR3 spans 14 amino acids. The CDR3 nucleotides read TGTGCCAGTATGACCCAAAAGGGGGGGTATGAGCAGTCCTTC. Translating gives CASMTQKGGYEQSF. The entire variable domain, with the rest obtained from reference TRBV19 and TRBJ2-1, is as follows: DGGITQSPKYLFRKEGQNVTLSCEQNLNHDAMYWYRQDPGQGLRLIYYSQIVNDFQKGDIAEGYSVSREKKESFPLTVTSAQKNPTAFYLCASMTQKGGYEQSFGPGTRLTVL.

To note about this clone: A clone one base away is much larger, so this may be a read error. The V gene is TRBV20-1, the J gene TRBJ1-6; perhaps TRBD1 as D (5 bases). This CDR3 is 14 amino acids long. V was clipped by 5 bases and J by 6 bases, with 14 bases between them. CDR1 DFQATT and CDR2 SNEGSKA come from the germline V gene (reference sequence). The CDR3 bases are TGCAGTGCTGCCAGTGGGGGGATTAATTCACCCCTCCACTTT. It encodes CSAASGGINSPLHF.

A remark on this clone: A much larger clone lies one base from this, so it may be a read error. The chain recombines TRBV7-9 with TRBJ2-3; D is uncertain. Germline CDR1 is SEHNR and CDR2 is FQNEAQ (reference sequence). This CDR3 comprises 13 residues. V gave up 3 bases and J gave up 1 base, with 5 bases separating them. The CDR3 region has the DNA TGTGCCAGCAGCTTTTTGGGCACAGATACGCAGTATTTT. Amino acid sequence: CASSFLGTDTQYF.

The table lists this clone with many counts. The chain couples TRBV29-1 to TRBJ1-1; 8 positions match TRBD1. The CDR3 consists of 12 residues. V was clipped by 5 bases and J by 4 bases; unmatched bases: 3. Germline loops: CDR1 SQVTM, CDR2 ANQGSEA. The CDR3, as DNA: TGCAGCGTTAAGACAGGGGCCACTGAAGCTTTCTTT. The encoded protein is CSVKTGATEAFF.

This clone has a count of ten or more. The rearrangement joins TRBV13 to TRBJ1-2; no clear D gene. The CDR3 is made up of 15 amino acids. With 3 bases removed from V and 8 bases from J, the gap between germline ends came to 19 bases. Germline lookup yields CDR1 PRHDT and CDR2 FYEKMQ (reference sequence). Here the CDR3 reads CASSFRTETSLGYTF. As DNA, the CDR3 is TGTGCCAGCAGCTTCCGTACCGAAACCTCCTTAGGCTACACCTTC.

This clone was counted at least ten times. The chain recombines TRBV20-1 with TRBJ1-2; D not certain. Germline V gene sequence: CDR1 DFQATT, CDR2 SNEGSKA (reference sequence). V shed 3 bases and J shed 2 bases, with 7 bases lying between them. This CDR3 is 12 amino acids long. CDR3 region: CSASVTNYGYTF. DNA of the CDR3: TGCAGTGCTAGTGTCACAAACTATGGCTACACCTTC.